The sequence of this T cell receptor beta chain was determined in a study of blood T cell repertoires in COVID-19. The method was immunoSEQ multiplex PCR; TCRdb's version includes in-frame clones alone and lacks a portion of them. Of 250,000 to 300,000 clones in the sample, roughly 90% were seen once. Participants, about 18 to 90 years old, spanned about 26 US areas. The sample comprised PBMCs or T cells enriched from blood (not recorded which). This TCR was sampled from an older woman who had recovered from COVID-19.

The chain's CDR3 is CASSAGLAGTDTQYF. Written as DNA, the CDR3 is TGTGCCAGTAGTGCGGGACTAGCGGGTACAGATACGCAGTATTTT. The chain combines TRBV19 with TRBJ2-3, with 12 nucleotides matching TRBD2. The CDR3 extends over 15 amino acids. Per germline, CDR1 LNHDA and CDR2 SQIVND (reference sequence). With V trimmed by 5 bases and J by 3 bases, 3 bases remained unmatched.